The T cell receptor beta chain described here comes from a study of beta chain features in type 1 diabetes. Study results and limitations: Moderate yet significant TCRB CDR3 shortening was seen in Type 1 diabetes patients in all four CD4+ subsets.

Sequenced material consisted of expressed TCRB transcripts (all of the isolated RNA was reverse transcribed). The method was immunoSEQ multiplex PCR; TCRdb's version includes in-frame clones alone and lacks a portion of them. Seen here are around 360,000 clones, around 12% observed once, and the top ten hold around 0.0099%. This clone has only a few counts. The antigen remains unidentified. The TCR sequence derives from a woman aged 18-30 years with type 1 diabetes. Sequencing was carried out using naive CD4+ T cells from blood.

In DNA, the CDR3 is TGCAGTGCTTTAGTCAGGGAGACCCAGTACTTC. Amino acids: CSALVRETQYF. The chain joins TRBV20-1 to TRBJ2-5; D unresolved. The CDR3 extends over 11 amino acids. V was clipped by 5 bases and J by 5 bases, with 9 bases between them. Looked up from germline, CDR1 is DFQATT and CDR2 is SNEGSKA (reference sequence).